The 29 T cell receptor beta chains reported below all come from one sample, sequenced in a study of T cells in tuberculosis. The table came from immunoSEQ multiplex PCR; TCRdb's copy has only in-frame clones and leaves some out. The table records 45,000 or so clones, approximately 95% of them present only once. Specimen: PBMCs. The receptors were sampled from a donor between 5 and 29 years old with latent tuberculosis or without tuberculosis infection.

This rearrangement joins TRBV7-9 to TRBJ1-1; the D is unclear. The CDR3 spans 15 residues. Trimming took off 1 base at V and 1 base at J, with 10 bases between the two ends. Germline V gene lookup returns CDR1 SEHNR and CDR2 FQNEAQ (reference sequence). The CDR3 DNA reads as TGTGCCAGCAGCTTAGACACCCGATCGAACACTGAAGCTTTCTTT. Its protein product is CASSLDTRSNTEAFF.

The V gene is TRBV18, the J gene TRBJ1-2; 8 nucleotides line up with TRBD1. V was clipped by 5 bases and J by 5 bases; unmatched bases: 4. The CDR3 runs 13 residues. Germline CDR1 KGHSH, CDR2 LQKENI. As DNA, the CDR3 is TGTGCCAGCTCAAATGGACAGGGTTATGGCTACACCTTC. Encoded protein: CASSNGQGYGYTF.

The rearrangement links TRBV5-1 to TRBJ1-1; 8 nucleotides align to TRBD1. Germline assignment: CDR1 SGHRS and CDR2 YFSETQ. The CDR3 loop spans 15 amino acids. V was pared by 4 bases and J by 5 bases, with 10 bases of the junction left unmatched. The CDR3, as DNA: TGCGCCAGCAGCCTCCCTGGACAGGGAGTTACTGAAGCTTTCTTT. It codes for CASSLPGQGVTEAFF. The variable domain in full, completed from reference TRBV5-1 and TRBJ1-1, reads KAGVTQTPRYLIKTRGQQVTLSCSPISGHRSVSWYQQTPGQGLQFLFEYFSETQRNKGNFPGRFSGRQFSNSRSEMNVSTLELGDSALYLCASSLPGQGVTEAFFGQGTRLTVV.

The chain has TRBV4-1 and TRBJ1-2; TRBD1 aligns across 8 bases. The trim removed 0 bases at V and 7 bases at J, leaving 7 bases unmatched. CDR3 length: 15 residues. From germline, CDR1 is MGHRA and CDR2 YSYEKL. CDR3 residues: CASSQDPGGRSGYTF. In nucleotides, the CDR3 is TGCGCCAGCAGCCAAGATCCAGGGGGCCGGAGTGGCTACACCTTC.

This chain joins TRBV28 and TRBJ1-2, with TRBD1 identical over 9 bases. V shed 4 bases, J shed 7 bases, and the junction held 13 bases outside the gene matches. This CDR3 is 16 amino acids long. Germline-derived CDR1 and CDR2 are MDHEN and SYDVKM. The CDR3 is CASSSPVGTGISGYTF. For the CDR3, the DNA is TGTGCCAGCAGTTCCCCCGTCGGGACAGGGATTTCTGGCTACACCTTC.

On this clone: Because the CDR3 is missing its conserved closing phenylalanine or tryptophan, this is likely a read error. Because the CDR3's place on the DNA is in doubt, the DNA is left out and the CDR3 is given as listed by TCRdb. The V call is TRBV30, the J call TRBJ1-2; the table's TRBD1 call for D was not verified on the DNA. Germline loops: CDR1 GTSNPN, CDR2 SVGIG (reference sequence). The CDR3 adds up to 12 amino acids, both ends counted. The CDR3 loop is CAWSVVGDNLTY.

The V and J genes are TRBV30 and TRBJ1-2, with TRBD1 matching 10 bases. Germline V lookup: CDR1 GTSNPN, CDR2 SVGIG (reference sequence). The CDR3 loop spans 15 amino acids. The V and J ends lost 2 bases and 8 bases, in that order; junction bases with no gene match: 11. CDR3 loop: CAWSRKGQGVSGYTF. The CDR3 DNA reads as TGTGCCTGGAGTCGGAAAGGACAGGGGGTGAGCGGCTACACCTTC. Full variable domain (remainder filled in from reference TRBV30 and TRBJ1-2): SQTIHQWPATLVQPVGSPLSLECTVEGTSNPNLYWYRQAAGRGLQLLFYSVGIGQISSEVPQNLSASRPQDRQFILSSKKLLLSDSGFYLCAWSRKGQGVSGYTFGSGTRLTVV.

The chain joins TRBV29-1 to TRBJ2-2; D might be TRBD1 (6 bases). Germline-derived CDR1 and CDR2 are SQVTM and ANQGSEA. V lost 7 bases, J lost 2 bases, and 11 bases lay in between. This CDR3 region has 13 residues. Written as DNA, the CDR3 is TGCAGCGGGGGGACACACAACACCGGGGAGCTGTTTTTT. Its translation: CSGGTHNTGELFF.

The V call is TRBV28, the J call TRBJ2-1, with TRBD1 matching over 7 bases. The CDR3 consists of 15 residues. Germline V CDR1 and CDR2: MDHEN, SYDVKM. J was trimmed by 3 bases and V by 6 bases; bases with no gene match: 8. The CDR3 sequence: CASRTSGQSYNEQFF. The CDR3 DNA reads TGTGCCAGCAGGACTTCGGGACAGAGCTACAATGAGCAGTTCTTC. Complete variable domain (other parts from reference TRBV28 and TRBJ2-1): DVKVTQSSRYLVKRTGEKVFLECVQDMDHENMFWYRQDPGLGLRLIYFSYDVKMKEKGDIPEGYSVSREKKERFSLILESASTNQTSMYLCASRTSGQSYNEQFFGPGTRLTVL.

In regard to this clone: One end of the junction does not line up with germline, which may come from a read error. The chain joins TRBV2 to TRBJ2-3; 8 bases align to TRBD2. The CDR3 loop spans 17 amino acids. In germline, CDR1 is SNHLY, CDR2 FYNNEI. Here the CDR3 reads CASIPGTSVLHTDAQYF. CDR3 sequence (DNA): TGTGCCAGCATTCCCGGGACTAGTGTCCTCCACACAGATGCGCAGTATTTT.

J is TRBJ1-2 and V is TRBV5-1; 9 bases are shared with TRBD1. V was pared by 4 bases and J by 4 bases, with 14 bases of the junction left unmatched. CDR3 length: 17 residues. Germline loops: CDR1 SGHRS, CDR2 YFSETQ. The CDR3 DNA reads as TGCGCCAGCAGCGGGACTTGGAAACAGGGGGCGGTCTATGGCTACACCTTC. Protein: CASSGTWKQGAVYGYTF.

V usage is TRBV7-9 and J usage is TRBJ1-1; D unresolved. Germline assignment: CDR1 SEHNR and CDR2 FQNEAQ (reference sequence). The CDR3 extends over 12 amino acids. V lost 4 bases and J 0 bases, leaving 3 bases between the germline ends. The CDR3 region is CASSYMNTEAFF. For the CDR3, the DNA is TGTGCCAGCAGCTACATGAACACTGAAGCTTTCTTT.

The chain carries TRBV6-6 and TRBJ2-7, with D maybe TRBD2 (7 bases). Trimming cost V 2 bases and J 7 bases, with 15 bases left between them. The CDR3 consists of 14 residues. CDR1 MNHNY and CDR2 SVGAGI come from the germline V gene (reference sequence). CDR3 nucleotides: TGTGCCAGCAGTTACCCCGGGGGGCCGAAGGAGCAGTACTTC. Residues: CASSYPGGPKEQYF.

The rearrangement joins TRBV28 to TRBJ2-1, with 11 bases fitting TRBD2. J lost 8 bases, V lost 2 bases, and 8 bases had no gene match. Germline V gives CDR1 MDHEN, CDR2 SYDVKM. This CDR3 spans 16 amino acids. The DNA for the CDR3 is TGTGCCAGCAGTTTACCCCTAGCGGGGGGTAGAGATGAGCAGTTCTTC. This sequence encodes CASSLPLAGGRDEQFF.

V is TRBV6-5 and J is TRBJ1-6; D unresolved. Germline assignment: CDR1 MNHEY and CDR2 SVGAGI. V was clipped by 5 bases and J by 7 bases, with 15 bases between them. This CDR3 has 15 amino acids. The CDR3 spells CASSMSRPMNSPLHF. For the CDR3, the DNA is TGTGCCAGCAGTATGTCGAGGCCGATGAATTCACCCCTCCACTTT.

A remark on this clone: The junction departs from germline at one end; a sequencing error may be responsible. The chain uses TRBV7-7 and TRBJ2-1, with D possibly TRBD2 on 6 matching bases. The CDR3 runs 13 residues. The V gene's germline CDR1 is SSHAT and CDR2 FNYEAQ (reference sequence). CDR3 DNA sequence: TGTGCTAGCAGCTTGATGGGGGGATCTGAGCAGTTCTTC. It is translated as CASSLMGGSEQFF.

The V gene is TRBV4-1, the J gene TRBJ1-4, with 8 nucleotides matching TRBD1. Germline lookup yields CDR1 MGHRA and CDR2 YSYEKL. This CDR3 contains 17 residues. Trimming at V came to 6 bases and at J to 5 bases, leaving 14 bases not matched to a gene. Here the CDR3 DNA reads TGCGCCAGCAGGAGAACCCAGGGGGCGCGGGGGAATGAAAAACTGTTTTTT. Its protein is CASRRTQGARGNEKLFF.

V gene TRBV6-5 combines with J gene TRBJ1-1; perhaps TRBD1 as D (5 bases). The CDR3 totals 15 residues. Trimming took 4 bases from V and 0 from J, leaving 12 bases between them. Germline lookup yields CDR1 MNHEY and CDR2 SVGAGI. CDR3 region: CASSLDINMNTEAFF. The CDR3 DNA reads TGTGCCAGCAGTTTGGACATTAACATGAACACTGAAGCTTTCTTT.

The chain uses TRBV30 and TRBJ1-1; maybe TRBD1 (6 bases). This CDR3 is 13 amino acids long. Germline loops: CDR1 GTSNPN, CDR2 SVGIG (reference sequence). With 0 bases removed from V and 1 base from J, the gap between germline ends came to 6 bases. In DNA, the CDR3 is TGTGCCTGGAGTGTCAGGGGGAACACTGAAGCTTTCTTT. The encoded protein is CAWSVRGNTEAFF.

The J gene is TRBJ2-2, the V gene TRBV19; D ambiguous. Trimming pared 6 bases from V and 7 bases from J, leaving 27 bases between. The CDR3 is made up of 18 amino acids. Germline CDR1 is LNHDA and CDR2 is SQIVND (reference sequence). DNA for the CDR3: TGTGCCAGTAGCCCAACCCCCGTGACAAACGAACGAGTCGGGGAGCTGTTTTTT. It yields the protein CASSPTPVTNERVGELFF. The entire variable domain, with the rest obtained from reference TRBV19 and TRBJ2-2, is as follows: DGGITQSPKYLFRKEGQNVTLSCEQNLNHDAMYWYRQDPGQGLRLIYYSQIVNDFQKGDIAEGYSVSREKKESFPLTVTSAQKNPTAFYLCASSPTPVTNERVGELFFGEGSRLTVL.

The chain joins TRBV2 to TRBJ1-6; the D gene is possibly TRBD1 (5 bases). The CDR3 loop spans 14 amino acids. Trimming left V 10 bases short and J 5 bases short, with 15 bases between. Germline CDR1 and CDR2: SNHLY and FYNNEI. CDR3: CATIRRQNNSPLHF. DNA for the CDR3: TGTGCCACCATACGTCGACAGAATAATTCACCCCTCCACTTT.

This sequence joins TRBV4-1 and TRBJ2-4; 7 bases are a match to TRBD2. The CDR3 has 16 residues. The V gene end was trimmed by 4 bases and the J gene end by 7 bases; junction bases not matched to a gene: 13. CDR1 and CDR2 from the germline V gene are MGHRA and YSYEKL. CDR3 coding DNA: TGCGCCAGCAGCCCGTCCGGGGACTATATGGTGAACATTCAGTACTTC. It codes for CASSPSGDYMVNIQYF.

CDR3 loop: CAISESSGRGETQYF. The CDR3 nucleotides read TGTGCCATCAGTGAGTCGAGTGGGCGGGGGGAGACCCAGTACTTC. This rearrangement joins TRBV10-3 to TRBJ2-5; the match to TRBD2 covers 7 bases. Germline V CDR1 and CDR2: ENHRY, SYGVKD. CDR3 size: 15 residues. V lost 0 bases and J lost 5; bases outside the gene matches: 6.

This rearrangement joins TRBV7-8 to TRBJ1-5; no clear D gene. Looked up from germline, CDR1 is SGHVS and CDR2 is FQNEAQ. V was cut by 5 bases and J by 0 bases, with 14 bases left in between. There are 16 residues in the CDR3. CDR3 DNA: TGTGCCAGCAGCCCCGGGGAATATAATAGCAATCAGCCCCAGCATTTT. Encoded protein: CASSPGEYNSNQPQHF.

The chain carries TRBV27 and TRBJ1-2; TRBD1 matches 8 bases. CDR1 and CDR2 (germline): MNHEY, SMNVEV (reference sequence). The CDR3 has 16 amino acids. Trimming cost V 4 bases and J 6 bases; bases outside gene matches: 13. Written as DNA, the CDR3 is TGTGCCAGCAGTTCCCCGCTAGGACAGGGAGGCCATGGCTACACCTTC. Translating it yields CASSSPLGQGGHGYTF.

The chain couples TRBV5-6 to TRBJ1-1; D is unclear. The CDR3 covers 15 residues. Trimming took 4 bases from V and 2 from J, leaving 15 bases between them. Germline CDR1 is SGHDT and CDR2 is YYEEEE. CDR3 loop: CASSGGGGINTEAFF. Here the CDR3 DNA reads TGTGCCAGCAGCGGCGGTGGAGGAATTAACACTGAAGCTTTCTTT.

V gene TRBV5-5 combines with J gene TRBJ2-1, with D tentatively TRBD2 (5 bases). V gave up 2 bases and J gave up 9 bases, with 21 bases separating them. The CDR3 is 16 residues long. Germline CDR1 is SGHKS and CDR2 is YYEKEE (reference sequence). The CDR3, as DNA: TGTGCCAGCAGCTTTCAACTTAACTCGGGGTCCCTTGAGCAGTTCTTC. Translating gives CASSFQLNSGSLEQFF.

The J gene is TRBJ2-1, the V gene TRBV2; the D gene is possibly TRBD2 (6 bases). Germline V CDR1 and CDR2: SNHLY, FYNNEI. The germline V and J ends were trimmed by 7 bases and 7 bases, with 17 bases remaining between them. The CDR3 consists of 14 residues. The CDR3 is CASTQASERNEQFF. Here the CDR3 DNA reads TGTGCCAGCACTCAAGCTAGCGAGAGGAATGAGCAGTTCTTC.

The V call is TRBV19, the J call TRBJ2-3; 11 bases line up with TRBD1. J lost 3 bases, V lost 6 bases, and 2 bases had no gene match. Germline V gene lookup returns CDR1 LNHDA and CDR2 SQIVND (reference sequence). CDR3 length: 14 residues. The CDR3 DNA reads TGTGCCAGTAGCGGACAGGGGGCAACAGATACGCAGTATTTT. It is translated as CASSGQGATDTQYF.